This T cell receptor beta chain was retrieved from a study of blood T cell repertoires in COVID-19 (dated by TCRdb to about 2020). Notes on the research overall: Samples from collaborators originated in the United States, Italy and Spain and spanned both the acute and convalescent phases of COVID-19. A de-identified subject ID, COVID-19 status, age in years and sex were almost always included in the sample metadata. Samples were obtained from the ongoing ImmuneRACE study (first 160 participants) and from 950 to 1,500 subjects provided by 6 global collaborators. The dataset comprised deeply sampled blood TCRbeta repertoires from subjects exposed to, actively infected with, or recovered from COVID-19. The repertoires were made available in a free public database intended to serve as a resource for research on the immune response to SARS-CoV-2. Where HLA class I and class II types were available, the types were taken from metadata supplied by the sample provider, not from assay-based typing. The prospective study material was composed of cDNA or gDNA derived from T cells, B-cell-depleted T cells, or PBMCs. Overall study results and their limits: How much clinical and demographic metadata was included differed by source and by participant, and the metadata was provided uncurated.

Participants in the prospective study were aged roughly 18 to 100 years, lived in 20 to 30 United States geographic areas, and enrolled through a virtual design. In the prospective study, participants were assigned to cohorts based on the clinical history participants reported in a screening survey and a study questionnaire. Recovered participants in ImmuneRACE Cohort 3 were defined as having two consecutive negative NP/OP PCR tests, clearance from a healthcare professional, or resolution of symptoms. In the prospective study, whole blood, serum and a nasopharyngeal or oropharyngeal swab were collected from each participant by mobile phlebotomists. Participants in the prospective study had the option to provide additional blood draws and questionnaires over a roughly 2-month period. Prospective study blood samples were shipped either frozen or at room temperature before DNA extraction. The CDR3 starts with the cysteine, ends with the phenylalanine, and has 15 residues. Only the CDR3 portion is preserved as DNA: 45 bases, with reading frame beginning at the first base. V lost 3 bases and J lost 7 bases, and the count of bases not matched to a germline gene is 6. Per the germline V gene (reference sequence), GTSNPN is the CDR1 and SVGIG is the CDR2.

Comment on this clone: There is no known antigen for this receptor. Base qualities are not recorded, but no much larger clone differs from it by a single base.

The immunoSEQ Assay, a bias-controlled multiplex PCR, was used to amplify TCRbeta CDR3 regions from genomic DNA. For the original study's pipeline: The number of nucleated cells in each sample was estimated from the amplification of reference gene primers within the assay. To quantify the absolute abundance of each unique TCRbeta CDR3 rearrangement, sequence reads were collapsed and filtered. For each sample, productive Simpson clonality was calculated as the square root of Simpson's diversity index across productive rearrangements. This is the immuneACCESS table as TCRdb keeps it, with only in-frame sequences that have V and J called. A part of the clones is gone; compared with another copy, unresolved V genes explain less than half, and the rest is unexplained. D and trimming come from the DNA, and the V and J calls and clone size come from that table. This sample has some 270,000 clones in its table, and roughly 89% of those were observed once. The top ten hold roughly 1.8% of the sample.

In this chain, TRBV30 is recombined with TRBJ1-4, with 12 bases matching TRBD1. This clonotype was obtained from a woman in her fifties or sixties who had recovered from COVID-19. The specimen sequenced was PBMCs or T cells enriched from blood (not recorded which). CDR3 reads: CAWRARDRGREKLFF. At the DNA level, the sequence is TGTGCCTGGAGGGCCAGGGACAGGGGGCGTGAAAAACTGTTTTTT. Beyond the CDR3, the reference TRBV30 and TRBJ1-4 genes provide the residues; the full variable domain reads: SQTIHQWPATLVQPVGSPLSLECTVEGTSNPNLYWYRQAAGRGLQLLFYSVGIGQISSEVPQNLSASRPQDRQFILSSKKLLLSDSGFYLCAWRARDRGREKLFFGSGTQLSVL.